This is a list of T cell receptor beta chains from one sample in a study of T cell repertoires in cytomegalovirus infection. In TCRdb, the reads were re-called with MiXCR into one record per CDR3 protein. The sample carries 250,000 to 300,000 distinct CDR3 sequences, approximately 22% recorded once. These receptors have no identified antigens. Sequencing was performed on cultured PBMCs, taken from culture after CMV antigen stimulation. These receptor sequences come from a human donor in good health (CMV status not recorded). Some clones in this sample may be carry-over from other donors' samples. The CDR3 runs from the conserved cysteine through the conserved F or W. The D gene is left open where the match is weak. Not all rows give a size; the values are once, few, many and, for expanded clones, a class.

j_call,v_call,clone_size,d_call,cdr3_aa,cdr3_nt
TRBJ2-1,TRBV6-2/TRBV6-3,many,.,CASSYRTTNNEQFF,TGTGCCAGCAGTTACCGGACAACGAACAATGAGCAGTTCTTC
TRBJ2-3,TRBV11-2,few,.,CASSLRASSDTQYF,TGTGCCAGCAGCTTACGGGCTAGCTCAGATACGCAGTATTTT
TRBJ1-1,TRBV2,few,.,CASTGDRRDTEAFF,TGTGCCAGCACAGGGGACCGAAGGGACACTGAAGCTTTCTTT
TRBJ2-2,TRBV19,few,.,CASSLGAYTGELFF,TGTGCCAGTAGCCTAGGCGCCTACACCGGGGAGCTGTTTTTT
TRBJ1-5,TRBV7-2,many,.,CASSQRGGWIGSNQPQHF,TGTGCCAGCAGCCAGCGGGGAGGATGGATCGGTAGCAATCAGCCCCAGCATTTT
TRBJ1-1,TRBV7-9,many,TRBD1,CASSSDRGILNTEAFF,TGTGCCAGCAGCTCAGACAGGGGAATTTTGAACACTGAAGCTTTCTTT
TRBJ2-1,TRBV5-3,.,TRBD2,CASSARGGRIGNEQFF,TGTGCCAGCAGCGCCCGGGGGGGAAGAATTGGCAATGAGCAGTTCTTC
TRBJ2-3,TRBV11-1,.,.,CASSSLPLVQYF,TGTGCCAGCAGCTCGCTCCCTTTAGTGCAGTATTTT
TRBJ2-3,TRBV5-1,few,.,CASRERGEDTQYF,TGCGCCAGCAGAGAGAGGGGCGAAGATACGCAGTATTTT
TRBJ2-3,TRBV19,.,TRBD2,CASSIDLAGSTDTQYF,TGTGCCAGTAGTATTGATCTAGCGGGCTCCACAGATACGCAGTATTTT
TRBJ2-3,TRBV7-2,many,TRBD2,CASSTGLASDTQYF,TGTGCCAGCAGCACCGGACTAGCGTCAGATACGCAGTATTTT
TRBJ1-1,TRBV7-2,many,.,CASSYGDRLAGTEAFF,TGTGCCAGCAGTTATGGGGACCGCCTCGCGGGGACTGAAGCTTTCTTT
TRBJ1-1,TRBV6-1,many,.,CASRGGGRTEAFF,TGTGCCAGCAGGGGAGGGGGGAGGACTGAAGCTTTCTTT
TRBJ1-6,TRBV2,.,TRBD1,CASSVQGDKNSPLHF,TGTGCCAGCAGTGTCCAGGGGGATAAGAATTCACCCCTCCACTTT
TRBJ1-4,TRBV5-4,.,.,CASSLHWSEKLFF,TGTGCCAGCAGCTTGCATTGGAGTGAAAAACTGTTTTTT
TRBJ2-1,TRBV2,.,TRBD2,CASSPTTSGRNEQFF,TGTGCCAGCAGCCCAACTACTAGCGGGAGAAATGAGCAGTTCTTC
TRBJ1-4,TRBV20-1,few,TRBD1,CSATNPGQGGGFREKLFF,TGCAGTGCTACTAACCCCGGACAGGGAGGGGGATTTAGGGAAAAACTGTTTTTT
TRBJ2-1,TRBV12-3/TRBV12-4,.,.,CASSSPLMGARYNEQFF,TGTGCCAGCAGTTCCCCTTTAATGGGAGCTCGATACAATGAGCAGTTCTTC
TRBJ2-3,TRBV6-2/TRBV6-3,.,.,CASSSRGGRDTQYF,TGTGCCAGCAGTTCCAGGGGAGGAAGAGATACGCAGTATTTT
TRBJ1-1,TRBV10-2,few,.,CASSGRGGYLNTEAFF,TGCGCCAGCAGTGGGAGGGGGGGGTACTTAAACACTGAAGCTTTCTTT
TRBJ1-5,TRBV30,many,.,CAWSEGTSGNQPQHF,TGTGCCTGGAGTGAGGGGACCTCGGGAAATCAGCCCCAGCATTTT
TRBJ2-2,TRBV12-3/TRBV12-4,.,TRBD2,CAAGGPNTGELFF,TGTGCCGCGGGAGGACCGAACACCGGGGAGCTGTTTTTT
TRBJ2-3,TRBV7-2,few,TRBD2,CASSRTAGLAGADTQYF,TGTGCCAGCAGCCGGACCGCGGGACTAGCGGGAGCAGATACGCAGTATTTT
TRBJ1-5,TRBV6-5,.,.,CASTPRRGSNQPQHF,TGTGCCAGCACCCCGAGGAGGGGGAGCAATCAGCCCCAGCATTTT
TRBJ2-1,TRBV7-2,many,.,CASSLSGHSMYEQFF,TGTGCCAGCAGCTTAAGTGGTCACTCAATGTATGAGCAGTTCTTC
TRBJ1-3,TRBV19,.,TRBD1,CASSIGTAVSGNTIYF,TGTGCCAGTAGTATCGGGACAGCCGTCTCTGGAAACACCATATATTTT
TRBJ2-2,TRBV12-3/TRBV12-4,.,TRBD2,CASSFISGRAIANTGELFF,TGTGCCAGCAGTTTCATAAGCGGGAGGGCCATCGCGAACACCGGGGAGCTGTTTTTT
TRBJ2-7,TRBV5-1,.,.,CASSFGSQSYEQYF,TGCGCCAGCAGCTTTGGGTCACAGAGCTACGAGCAGTACTTC
TRBJ1-6,TRBV12-3/TRBV12-4,.,.,CASSLGGTYNSPLHF,TGTGCCAGCAGTTTGGGAGGGACCTATAATTCACCCCTCCACTTT